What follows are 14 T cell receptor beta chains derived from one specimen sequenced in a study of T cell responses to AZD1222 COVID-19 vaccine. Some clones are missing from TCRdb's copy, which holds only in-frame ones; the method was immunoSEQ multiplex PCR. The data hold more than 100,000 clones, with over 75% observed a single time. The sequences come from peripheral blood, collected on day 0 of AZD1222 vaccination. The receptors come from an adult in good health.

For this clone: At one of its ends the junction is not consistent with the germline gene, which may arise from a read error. CDR3 in amino acids: CASTATAYDEQFF. In DNA form, the CDR3 reads TGTGCCAGCACCGCGACAGCCTACGATGAGCAGTTCTTC. The rearrangement links TRBV5-8 to TRBJ2-1, with D possibly matching TRBD1 (5 bases). The CDR3 length is 13 residues. Per germline, CDR1 SGHTS and CDR2 YDEGEE.

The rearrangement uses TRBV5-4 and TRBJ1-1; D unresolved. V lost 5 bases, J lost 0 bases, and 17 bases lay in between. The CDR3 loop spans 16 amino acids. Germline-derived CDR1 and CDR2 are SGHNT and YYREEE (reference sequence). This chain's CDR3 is CASRRDWAYMNTEAFF. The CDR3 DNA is TGTGCCAGCAGAAGAGACTGGGCCTACATGAACACTGAAGCTTTCTTT.

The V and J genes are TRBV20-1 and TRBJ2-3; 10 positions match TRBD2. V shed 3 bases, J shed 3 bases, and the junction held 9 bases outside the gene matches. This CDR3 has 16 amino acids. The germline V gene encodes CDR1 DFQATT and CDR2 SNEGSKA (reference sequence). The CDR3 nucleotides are TGCAGTGCTAGTGGGCTAGCGGGGGTCCTTACAGATACGCAGTATTTT. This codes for CSASGLAGVLTDTQYF.

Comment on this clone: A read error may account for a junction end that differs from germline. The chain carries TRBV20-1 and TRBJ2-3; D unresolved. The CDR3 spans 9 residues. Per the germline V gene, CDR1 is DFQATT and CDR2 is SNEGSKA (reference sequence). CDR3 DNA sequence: TGCAGTGCTAGAGATAGGCCGATTTTT. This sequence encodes CSARDRPIF.

In DNA, the CDR3 is TGTGCCAGCAGTGAAGTGGCGGGCGGCTACACCTTC. Translated: CASSEVAGGYTF. V gene TRBV6-1 combines with J gene TRBJ1-2; D gene unclear. Germline V gene lookup returns CDR1 MNHNS and CDR2 SASEGT. The V gene lost 1 base and the J gene lost 8 bases, with 8 bases spanning the gap. CDR3 length equals 12 residues.

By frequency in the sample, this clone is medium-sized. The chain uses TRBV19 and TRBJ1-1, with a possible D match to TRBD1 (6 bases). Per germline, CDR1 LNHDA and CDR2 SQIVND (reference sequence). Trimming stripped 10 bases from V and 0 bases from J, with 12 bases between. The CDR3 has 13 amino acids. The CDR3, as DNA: TGTGCCACCGGACAGACACTGAACACTGAAGCTTTCTTT. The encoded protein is CATGQTLNTEAFF.

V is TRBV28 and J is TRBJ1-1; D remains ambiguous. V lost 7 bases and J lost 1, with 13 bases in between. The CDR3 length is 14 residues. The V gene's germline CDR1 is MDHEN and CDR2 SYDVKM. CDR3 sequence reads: CASNLLGGNTEAFF. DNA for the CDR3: TGTGCCAGCAACCTCCTAGGCGGGAACACTGAAGCTTTCTTT.

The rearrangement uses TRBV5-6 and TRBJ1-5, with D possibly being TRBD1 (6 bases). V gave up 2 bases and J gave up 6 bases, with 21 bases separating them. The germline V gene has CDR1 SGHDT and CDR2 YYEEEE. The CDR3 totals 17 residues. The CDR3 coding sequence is TGTGCCAGCAGCTTAAAAACGTTACAGGGCCCGTTTCAGCCCCAGCATTTT. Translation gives CASSLKTLQGPFQPQHF.

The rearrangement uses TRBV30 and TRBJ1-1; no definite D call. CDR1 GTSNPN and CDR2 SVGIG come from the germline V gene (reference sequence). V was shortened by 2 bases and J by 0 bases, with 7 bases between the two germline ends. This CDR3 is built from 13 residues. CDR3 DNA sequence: TGTGCCTGGAGTTTCCGGATGAACACTGAAGCTTTCTTT. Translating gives CAWSFRMNTEAFF.

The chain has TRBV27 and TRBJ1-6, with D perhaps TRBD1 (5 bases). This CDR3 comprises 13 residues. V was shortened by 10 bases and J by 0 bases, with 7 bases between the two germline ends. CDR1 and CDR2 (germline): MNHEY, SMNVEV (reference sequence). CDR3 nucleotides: TGTGCCACCGGGGCCTCCTATAATTCACCCCTCCACTTT. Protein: CATGASYNSPLHF.

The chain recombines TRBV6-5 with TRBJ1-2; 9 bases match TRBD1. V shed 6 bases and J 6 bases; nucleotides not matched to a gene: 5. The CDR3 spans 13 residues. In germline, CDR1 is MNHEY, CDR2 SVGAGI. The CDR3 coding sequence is TGTGCCAGCAGCTGGGACAGGGAAAATGGCTACACCTTC. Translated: CASSWDRENGYTF.

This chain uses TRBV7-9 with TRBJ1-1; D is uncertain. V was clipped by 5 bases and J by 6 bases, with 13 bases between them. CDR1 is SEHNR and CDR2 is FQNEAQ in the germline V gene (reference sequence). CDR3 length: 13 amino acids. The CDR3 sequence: CASSPGSRAEAFF. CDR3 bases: TGTGCCAGCAGCCCCGGATCGAGGGCTGAAGCTTTCTTT.

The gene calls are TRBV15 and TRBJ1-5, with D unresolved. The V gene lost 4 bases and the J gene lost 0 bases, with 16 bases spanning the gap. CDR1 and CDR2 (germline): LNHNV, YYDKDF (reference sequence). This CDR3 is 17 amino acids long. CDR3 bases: TGTGCCACCAGCAAGACCGGGAGGGTGATTAGCAATCAGCCCCAGCATTTT. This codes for CATSKTGRVISNQPQHF.

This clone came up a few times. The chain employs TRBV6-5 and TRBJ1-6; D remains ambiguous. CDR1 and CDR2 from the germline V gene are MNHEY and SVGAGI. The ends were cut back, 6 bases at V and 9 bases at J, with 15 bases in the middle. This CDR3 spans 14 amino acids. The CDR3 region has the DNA TGTGCCAGCAGCCCGAGGTACCTTGGTTCACCCCTCCACTTT. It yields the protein CASSPRYLGSPLHF.